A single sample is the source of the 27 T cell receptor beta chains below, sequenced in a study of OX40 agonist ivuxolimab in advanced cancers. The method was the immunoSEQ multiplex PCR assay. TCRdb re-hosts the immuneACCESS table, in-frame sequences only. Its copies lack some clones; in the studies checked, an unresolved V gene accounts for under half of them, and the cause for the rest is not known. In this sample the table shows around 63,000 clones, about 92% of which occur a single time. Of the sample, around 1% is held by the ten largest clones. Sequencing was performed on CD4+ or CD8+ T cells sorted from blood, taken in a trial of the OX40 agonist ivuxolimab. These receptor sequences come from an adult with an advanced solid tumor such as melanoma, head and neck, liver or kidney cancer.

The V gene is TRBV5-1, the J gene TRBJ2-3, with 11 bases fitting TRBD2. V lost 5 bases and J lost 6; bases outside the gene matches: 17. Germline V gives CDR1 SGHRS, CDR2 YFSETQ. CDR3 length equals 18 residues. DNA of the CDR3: TGCGCCAGCAGTCTTAGTACGCCCGGGACTAGCGGAGGGGATACGCAGTATTTT. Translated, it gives CASSLSTPGTSGGDTQYF.

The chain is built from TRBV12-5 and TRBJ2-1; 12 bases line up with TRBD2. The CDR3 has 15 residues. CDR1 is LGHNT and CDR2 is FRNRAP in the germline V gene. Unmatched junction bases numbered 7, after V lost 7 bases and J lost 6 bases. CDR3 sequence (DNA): TGTGCTAGTGCCTTGACTAGCGGGGGATTCAATGAGCAGTTCTTC. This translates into CASALTSGGFNEQFF.

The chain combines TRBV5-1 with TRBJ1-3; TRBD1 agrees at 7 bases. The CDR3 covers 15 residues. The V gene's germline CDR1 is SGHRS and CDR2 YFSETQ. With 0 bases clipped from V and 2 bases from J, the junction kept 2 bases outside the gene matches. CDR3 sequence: CASSLGGTAGNTIYF. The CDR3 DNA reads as TGCGCCAGCAGCTTGGGGGGGACAGCTGGAAACACCATATATTTT.

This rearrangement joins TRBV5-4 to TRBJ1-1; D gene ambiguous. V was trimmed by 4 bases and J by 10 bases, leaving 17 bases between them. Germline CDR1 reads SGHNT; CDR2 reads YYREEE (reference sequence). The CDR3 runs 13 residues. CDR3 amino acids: CASSPSPGSRAFF. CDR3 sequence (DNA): TGTGCCAGCAGCCCCTCTCCGGGGTCGCGAGCTTTCTTT.

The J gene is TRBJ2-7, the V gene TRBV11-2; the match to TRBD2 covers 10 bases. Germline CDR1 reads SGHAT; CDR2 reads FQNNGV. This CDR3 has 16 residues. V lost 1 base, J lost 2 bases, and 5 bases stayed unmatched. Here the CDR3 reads CASSLGSSGGTYEQYF. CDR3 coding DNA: TGTGCCAGCAGCTTAGGCTCTAGCGGGGGAACCTACGAGCAGTACTTC.

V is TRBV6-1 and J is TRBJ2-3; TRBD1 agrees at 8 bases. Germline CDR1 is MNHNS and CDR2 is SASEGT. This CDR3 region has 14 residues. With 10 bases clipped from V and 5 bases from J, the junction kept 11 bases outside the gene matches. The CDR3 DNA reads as TGTGCCACCAACCGGGACAGGACAGAAGATACGCAGTATTTT. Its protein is CATNRDRTEDTQYF.

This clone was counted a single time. The CDR3 region has the DNA TGTGCCAGTCGGACAGCCGTCCATCAGCCCCAGCATTTT. Translating it yields CASRTAVHQPQHF. The chain has TRBV6-1 and TRBJ1-5, with D possibly matching TRBD1 (6 bases). Trimming took off 9 bases at V and 5 bases at J, with 14 bases between the two ends. CDR1 MNHNS and CDR2 SASEGT come from the germline V gene. This CDR3 spans 13 amino acids.

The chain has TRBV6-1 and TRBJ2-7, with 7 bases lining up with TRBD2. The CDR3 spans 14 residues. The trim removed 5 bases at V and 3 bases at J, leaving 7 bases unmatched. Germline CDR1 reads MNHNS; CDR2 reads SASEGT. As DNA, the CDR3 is TGTGCCAGCAGTTCTGGGACTAATGTCTACGAGCAGTACTTC. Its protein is CASSSGTNVYEQYF.

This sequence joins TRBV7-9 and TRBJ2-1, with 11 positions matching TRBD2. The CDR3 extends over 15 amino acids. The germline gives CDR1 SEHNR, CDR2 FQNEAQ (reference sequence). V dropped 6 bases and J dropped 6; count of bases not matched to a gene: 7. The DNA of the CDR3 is TGTGCCAGCAGACCGACTAGCGGGGTTGGCAATGAGCAGTTCTTC. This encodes CASRPTSGVGNEQFF.

CDR3 residues: CASSLDIAGDYEQYF. The CDR3 region has the DNA TGTGCCAGCAGCTTGGATATAGCGGGGGACTACGAGCAGTACTTC. V is TRBV5-4 and J is TRBJ2-7, with 9 bases fitting TRBD2. CDR1 and CDR2 from the germline V gene are SGHNT and YYREEE (reference sequence). There are 15 residues in the CDR3. V gave up 0 bases and J gave up 3 bases; unmatched junction bases: 4. Filled out from reference TRBV5-4 and TRBJ2-7, the complete variable domain reads ETGVTQSPTHLIKTRGQQVTLRCSSQSGHNTVSWYQQALGQGPQFIFQYYREEENGRGNFPPRFSGLQFPNYSSELNVNALELDDSALYLCASSLDIAGDYEQYFGPGTRLTVT.

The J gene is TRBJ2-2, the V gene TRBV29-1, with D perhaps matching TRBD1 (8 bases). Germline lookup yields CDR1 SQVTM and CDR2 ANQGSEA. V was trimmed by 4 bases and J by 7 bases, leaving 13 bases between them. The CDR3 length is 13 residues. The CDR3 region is CSVATGGGGELFF. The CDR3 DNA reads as TGCAGCGTTGCAACAGGGGGGGGCGGGGAGCTGTTTTTT.

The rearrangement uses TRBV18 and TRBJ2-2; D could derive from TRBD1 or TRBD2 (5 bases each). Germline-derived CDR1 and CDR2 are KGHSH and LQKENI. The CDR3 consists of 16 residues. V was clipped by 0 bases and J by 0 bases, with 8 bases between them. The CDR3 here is CASSPPGRANTGELFF. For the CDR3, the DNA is TGTGCCAGCTCACCACCGGGACGGGCGAACACCGGGGAGCTGTTTTTT. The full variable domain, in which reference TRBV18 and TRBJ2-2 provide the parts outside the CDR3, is NAGVMQNPRHLVRRRGQEARLRCSPMKGHSHVYWYRQLPEEGLKFMVYLQKENIIDESGMPKERFSAEFPKEGPSILRIQQVVRGDSAAYFCASSPPGRANTGELFFGEGSRLTVL.

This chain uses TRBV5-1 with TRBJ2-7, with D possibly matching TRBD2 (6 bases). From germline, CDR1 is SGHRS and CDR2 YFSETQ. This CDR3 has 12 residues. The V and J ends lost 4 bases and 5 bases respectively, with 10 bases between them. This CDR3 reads CASSRGTDEQYF. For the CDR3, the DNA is TGCGCCAGCAGCCGGGGGACGGACGAGCAGTACTTC.

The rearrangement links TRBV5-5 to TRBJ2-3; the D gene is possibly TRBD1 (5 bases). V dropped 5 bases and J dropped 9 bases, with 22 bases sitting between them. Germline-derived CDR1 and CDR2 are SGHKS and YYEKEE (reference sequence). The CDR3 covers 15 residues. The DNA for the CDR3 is TGTGCCAGCAGAAAGCAGGGTAGGCCAGAGATGACGCAGTATTTT. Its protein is CASRKQGRPEMTQYF.

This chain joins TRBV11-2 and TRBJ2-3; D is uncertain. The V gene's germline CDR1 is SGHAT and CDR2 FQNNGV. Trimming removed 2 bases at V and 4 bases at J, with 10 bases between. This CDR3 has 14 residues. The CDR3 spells CASSLISRPDTQYF. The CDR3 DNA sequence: TGTGCCAGCAGCTTAATTTCTCGCCCAGATACGCAGTATTTT.

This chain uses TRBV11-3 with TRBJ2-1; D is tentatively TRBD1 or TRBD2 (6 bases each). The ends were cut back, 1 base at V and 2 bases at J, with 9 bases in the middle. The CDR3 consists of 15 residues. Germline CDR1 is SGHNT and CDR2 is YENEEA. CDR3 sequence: CASSLGGAPYNEQFF. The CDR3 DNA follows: TGTGCCAGCAGCTTAGGGGGGGCTCCCTACAATGAGCAGTTCTTC.

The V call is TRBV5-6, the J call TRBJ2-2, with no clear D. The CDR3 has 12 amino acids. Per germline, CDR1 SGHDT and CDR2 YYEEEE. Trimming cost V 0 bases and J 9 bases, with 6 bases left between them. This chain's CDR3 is CASSLEARELFF. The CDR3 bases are TGTGCCAGCAGCTTGGAAGCCCGGGAGCTGTTTTTT.

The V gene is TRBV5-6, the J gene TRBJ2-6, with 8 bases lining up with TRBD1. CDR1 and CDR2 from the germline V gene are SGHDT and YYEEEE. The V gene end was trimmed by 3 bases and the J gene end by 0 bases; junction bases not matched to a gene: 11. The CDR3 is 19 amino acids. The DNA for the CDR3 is TGTGCCAGCAGCTCGACAGGACAGGGCCCCGTCTCTGGGGCCAACGTCCTGACTTTC. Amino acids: CASSSTGQGPVSGANVLTF.

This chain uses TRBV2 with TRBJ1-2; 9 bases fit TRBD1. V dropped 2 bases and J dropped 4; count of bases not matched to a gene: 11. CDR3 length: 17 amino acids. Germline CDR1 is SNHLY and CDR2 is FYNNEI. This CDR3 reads CASSESEAGTGLYGYTF. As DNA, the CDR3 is TGTGCCAGCAGTGAATCTGAGGCCGGGACAGGGCTCTATGGCTACACCTTC.

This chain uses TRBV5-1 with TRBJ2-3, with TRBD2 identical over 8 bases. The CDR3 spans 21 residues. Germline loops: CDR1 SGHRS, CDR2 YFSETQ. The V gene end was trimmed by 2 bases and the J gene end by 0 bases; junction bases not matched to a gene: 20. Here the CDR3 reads CASSLSVGRAGAIASTDTQYF. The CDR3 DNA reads TGCGCCAGCAGCTTATCGGTTGGTAGAGCGGGGGCCATCGCTAGCACAGATACGCAGTATTTT.

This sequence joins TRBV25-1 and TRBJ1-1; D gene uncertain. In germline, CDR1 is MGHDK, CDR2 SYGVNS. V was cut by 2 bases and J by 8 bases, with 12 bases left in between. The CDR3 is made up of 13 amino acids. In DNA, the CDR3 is TGTGCCAGCAGTGAACCTTTCCGAGGGGAAGCTTTCTTT. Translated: CASSEPFRGEAFF.

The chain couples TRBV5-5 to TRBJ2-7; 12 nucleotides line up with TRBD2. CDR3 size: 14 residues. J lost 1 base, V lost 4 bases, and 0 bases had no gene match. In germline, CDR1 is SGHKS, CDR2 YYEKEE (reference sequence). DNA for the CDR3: TGTGCCAGCAGCGGGACTAGCGGGTCCTACGAGCAGTACTTC. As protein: CASSGTSGSYEQYF. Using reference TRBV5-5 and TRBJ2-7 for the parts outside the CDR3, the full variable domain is DAGVTQSPTHLIKTRGQQVTLRCSPISGHKSVSWYQQVLGQGPQFIFQYYEKEERGRGNFPDRFSARQFPNYSSELNVNALLLGDSALYLCASSGTSGSYEQYFGPGTRLTVT.

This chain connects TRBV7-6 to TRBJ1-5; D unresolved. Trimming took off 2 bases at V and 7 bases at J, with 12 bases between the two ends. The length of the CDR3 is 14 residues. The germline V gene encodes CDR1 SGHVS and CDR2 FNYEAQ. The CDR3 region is CASSLTVGRQPQHF. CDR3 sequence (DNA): TGTGCCAGCAGCTTAACGGTGGGCCGGCAGCCCCAGCATTTT.

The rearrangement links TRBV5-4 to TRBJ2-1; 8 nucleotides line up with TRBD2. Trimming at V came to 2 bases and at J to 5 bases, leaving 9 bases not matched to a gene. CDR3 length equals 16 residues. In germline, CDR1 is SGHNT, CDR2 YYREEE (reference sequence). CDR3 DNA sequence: TGTGCCAGCAGCTTTGCCGCGGGGGGCCGAAACAATGAGCAGTTCTTC. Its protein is CASSFAAGGRNNEQFF. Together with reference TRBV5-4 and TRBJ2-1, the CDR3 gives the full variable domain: ETGVTQSPTHLIKTRGQQVTLRCSSQSGHNTVSWYQQALGQGPQFIFQYYREEENGRGNFPPRFSGLQFPNYSSELNVNALELDDSALYLCASSFAAGGRNNEQFFGPGTRLTVL.

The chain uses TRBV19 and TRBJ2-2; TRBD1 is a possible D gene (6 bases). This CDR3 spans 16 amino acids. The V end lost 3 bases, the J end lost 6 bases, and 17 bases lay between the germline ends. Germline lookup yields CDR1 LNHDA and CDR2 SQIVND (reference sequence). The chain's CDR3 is CASSMRGQSSAGELFF. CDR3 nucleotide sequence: TGTGCCAGTAGTATGCGAGGACAGTCCAGCGCCGGGGAGCTGTTTTTT.

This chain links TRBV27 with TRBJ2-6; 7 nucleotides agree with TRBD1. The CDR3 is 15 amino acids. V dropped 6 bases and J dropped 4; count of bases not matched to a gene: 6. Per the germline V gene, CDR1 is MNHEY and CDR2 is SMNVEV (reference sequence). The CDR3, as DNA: TGTGCCAGCAGCAACAGGGGTGCCGGGGCCAACGTCCTGACTTTC. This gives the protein CASSNRGAGANVLTF.

The CDR3 nucleotides read TGTGCCTGGAGTGTAACTGGACTGGCGTACAATGAGCAGTTCTTC. It yields the protein CAWSVTGLAYNEQFF. The chain carries TRBV30 and TRBJ2-1, with D possibly being TRBD2 (5 bases). CDR3 length equals 15 residues. Germline V gene sequence: CDR1 GTSNPN, CDR2 SVGIG (reference sequence). Trimming stripped 0 bases from V and 4 bases from J, with 13 bases between.